This T cell receptor (beta chain) appears in the sequencing data of a study of blood T cell repertoires in COVID-19. Study information: The United States, Italy and Spain were the sources of the acute and convalescent COVID-19 samples.

Participants reported their clinical history, and cohort assignment relied on those reports. Germline CDR1 is SGHNT and CDR2 is YENEEA. CDR3 length: 14 residues. V was trimmed by 5 bases and J by 8 bases, leaving 16 bases between them. Using immunoSEQ multiplex PCR, the repertoire was profiled, and TCRdb retains in-frame clones only, with some absent. The data show approximately 290,000 clones, around 90% seen once. The chain links TRBV11-3 to TRBJ2-1, with a weak D call TRBD2 (5 bases). This receptor was taken from a woman aged 30 to 39 who had recovered from COVID-19. The sample consisted of PBMCs or T cells enriched from blood (not recorded which). The CDR3 reads CASSPEPGSHEQFF. Written as DNA, the CDR3 is TGTGCCAGCAGCCCAGAGCCGGGGTCCCATGAGCAGTTCTTC. Full variable domain (remainder filled in from reference TRBV11-3 and TRBJ2-1): EAGVVQSPRYKIIEKKQPVAFWCNPISGHNTLYWYLQNLGQGPELLIRYENEEAVDDSQLPKDRFSAERLKGVDSTLKIQPAELGDSAVYLCASSPEPGSHEQFFGPGTRLTVL.